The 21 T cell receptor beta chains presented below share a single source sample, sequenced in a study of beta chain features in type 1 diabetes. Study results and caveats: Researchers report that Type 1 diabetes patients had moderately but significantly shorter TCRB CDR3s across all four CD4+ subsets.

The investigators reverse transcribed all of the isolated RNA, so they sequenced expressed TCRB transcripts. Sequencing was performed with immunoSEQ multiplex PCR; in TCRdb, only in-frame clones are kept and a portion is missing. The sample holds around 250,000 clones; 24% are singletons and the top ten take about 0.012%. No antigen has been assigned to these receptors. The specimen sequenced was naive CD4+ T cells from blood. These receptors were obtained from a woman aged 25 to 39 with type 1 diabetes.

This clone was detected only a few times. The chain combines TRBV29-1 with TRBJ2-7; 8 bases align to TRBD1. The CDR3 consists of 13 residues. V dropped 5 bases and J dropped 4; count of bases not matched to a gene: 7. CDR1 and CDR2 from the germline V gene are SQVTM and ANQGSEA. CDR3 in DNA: TGCAGCGTTACTCGGACAGGGTGGTACGAGCAGTACTTC. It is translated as CSVTRTGWYEQYF.

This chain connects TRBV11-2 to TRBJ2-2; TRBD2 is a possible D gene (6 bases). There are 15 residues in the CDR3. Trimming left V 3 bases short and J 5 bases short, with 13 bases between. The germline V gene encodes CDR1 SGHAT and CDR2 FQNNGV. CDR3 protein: CASSFYGSGTGELFF. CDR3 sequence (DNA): TGTGCCAGCAGCTTCTACGGGAGCGGTACCGGGGAGCTGTTTTTT.

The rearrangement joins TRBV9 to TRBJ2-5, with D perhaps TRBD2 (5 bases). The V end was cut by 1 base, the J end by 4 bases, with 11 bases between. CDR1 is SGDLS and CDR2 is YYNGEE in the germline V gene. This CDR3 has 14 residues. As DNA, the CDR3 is TGTGCCAGCAGCGTAATACGAGAGGGAGAGACCCAGTACTTC. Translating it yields CASSVIREGETQYF.

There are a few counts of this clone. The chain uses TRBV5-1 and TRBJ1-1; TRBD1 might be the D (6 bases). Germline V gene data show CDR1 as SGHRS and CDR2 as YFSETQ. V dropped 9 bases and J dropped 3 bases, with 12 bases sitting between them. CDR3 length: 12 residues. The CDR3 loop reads CATKKGDTEAFF. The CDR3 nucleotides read TGCGCCACCAAAAAGGGGGACACTGAAGCTTTCTTT.

The CDR3: CASSDHRGFTGELFF. The CDR3 DNA sequence: TGTGCCAGCAGTGATCACAGGGGATTCACCGGGGAGCTGTTTTTT. V gene TRBV25-1 combines with J gene TRBJ2-2, with 7 bases aligning to TRBD1. The V segment lost 3 bases and the J segment 4 bases; nucleotides outside the gene matches: 5. Germline values: CDR1 MGHDK, CDR2 SYGVNS. The CDR3 is 15 amino acids.

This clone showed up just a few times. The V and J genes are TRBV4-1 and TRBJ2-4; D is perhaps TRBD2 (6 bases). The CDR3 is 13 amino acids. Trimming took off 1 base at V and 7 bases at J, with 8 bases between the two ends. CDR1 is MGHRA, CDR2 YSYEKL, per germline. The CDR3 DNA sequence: TGCGCCAGCAGCCAAGTCCGGGGGAACATTCAGTACTTC. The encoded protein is CASSQVRGNIQYF.

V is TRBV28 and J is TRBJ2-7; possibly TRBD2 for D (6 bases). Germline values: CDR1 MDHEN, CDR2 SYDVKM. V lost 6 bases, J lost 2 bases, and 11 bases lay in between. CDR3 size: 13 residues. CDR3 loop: CASSSGVPYEQYF. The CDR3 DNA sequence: TGTGCCAGCAGCTCGGGGGTCCCCTACGAGCAGTACTTC.

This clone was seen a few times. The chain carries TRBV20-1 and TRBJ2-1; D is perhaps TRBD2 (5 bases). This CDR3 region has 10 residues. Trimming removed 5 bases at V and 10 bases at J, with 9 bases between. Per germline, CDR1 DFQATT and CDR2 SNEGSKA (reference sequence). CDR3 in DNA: TGCAGTGCTGATAGCGCCGAGCAGTTCTTC. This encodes CSADSAEQFF.

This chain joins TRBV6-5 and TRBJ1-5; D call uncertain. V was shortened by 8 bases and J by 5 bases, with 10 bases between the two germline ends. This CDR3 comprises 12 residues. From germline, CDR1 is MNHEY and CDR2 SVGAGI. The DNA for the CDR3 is TGTGCCAGCGGCACCAGTGATCAGCCCCAGCATTTT. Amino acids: CASGTSDQPQHF.

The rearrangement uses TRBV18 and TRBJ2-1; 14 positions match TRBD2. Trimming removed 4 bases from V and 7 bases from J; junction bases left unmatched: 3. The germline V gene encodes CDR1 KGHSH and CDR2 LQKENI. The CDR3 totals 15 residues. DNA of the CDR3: TGTGCCAGCTCACGTGGGACTAGCGGGAGTAATGAGCAGTTCTTC. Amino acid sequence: CASSRGTSGSNEQFF.

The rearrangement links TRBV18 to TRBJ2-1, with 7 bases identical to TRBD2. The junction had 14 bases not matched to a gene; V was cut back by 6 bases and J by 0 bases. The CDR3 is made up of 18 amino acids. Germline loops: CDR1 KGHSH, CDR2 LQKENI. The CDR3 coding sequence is TGTGCCAGCTCCCCGAGAGAAAGCGGGACGAGCTCCTACAATGAGCAGTTCTTC. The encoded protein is CASSPRESGTSSYNEQFF.

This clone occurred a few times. CDR3 residues: CASSMGLAGGFGEQYF. The CDR3, as DNA: TGTGCCAGCAGTATGGGACTAGCGGGAGGGTTTGGCGAGCAGTACTTC. The gene calls are TRBV27 and TRBJ2-7; TRBD2 agrees at 16 bases. CDR3 size: 16 residues. Germline assignment: CDR1 MNHEY and CDR2 SMNVEV (reference sequence). The V gene end was trimmed by 5 bases and the J gene end by 6 bases; junction bases not matched to a gene: 7.

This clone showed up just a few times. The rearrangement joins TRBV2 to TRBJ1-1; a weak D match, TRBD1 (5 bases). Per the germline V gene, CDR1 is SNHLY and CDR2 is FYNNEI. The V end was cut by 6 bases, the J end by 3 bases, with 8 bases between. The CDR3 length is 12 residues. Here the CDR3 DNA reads TGTGCCAGCAGGGGGGACTACACTGAAGCTTTCTTT. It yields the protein CASRGDYTEAFF.

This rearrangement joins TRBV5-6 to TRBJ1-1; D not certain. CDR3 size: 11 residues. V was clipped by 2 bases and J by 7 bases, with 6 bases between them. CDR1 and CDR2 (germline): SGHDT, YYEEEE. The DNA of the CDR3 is TGTGCCAGCAGCTTAAATTATGAAGCTTTCTTT. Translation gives CASSLNYEAFF.

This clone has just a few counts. The CDR3 DNA reads TGTGCCAGCAGCTTAGGTCTCACAGATACGCAGTATTTT. It is translated as CASSLGLTDTQYF. This chain uses TRBV11-2 with TRBJ2-3; D ambiguous. Trimming shortened V by 1 base and J by 2 bases, and 4 bases separated the two germline ends. The CDR3 is 13 amino acids. Germline V gene sequence: CDR1 SGHAT, CDR2 FQNNGV.

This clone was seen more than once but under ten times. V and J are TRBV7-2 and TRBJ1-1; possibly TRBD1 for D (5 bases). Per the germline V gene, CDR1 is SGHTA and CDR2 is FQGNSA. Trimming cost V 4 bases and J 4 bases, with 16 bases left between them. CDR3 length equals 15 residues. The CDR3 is CASSWSVAQGTEAFF. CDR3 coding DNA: TGTGCCAGCAGCTGGTCGGTCGCGCAGGGCACTGAAGCTTTCTTT.

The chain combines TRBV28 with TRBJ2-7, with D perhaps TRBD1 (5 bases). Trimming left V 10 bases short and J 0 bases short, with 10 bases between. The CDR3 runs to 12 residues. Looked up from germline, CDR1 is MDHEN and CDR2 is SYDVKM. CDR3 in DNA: TGTGCCATACAGGCTTACTCCTACGAGCAGTACTTC. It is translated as CAIQAYSYEQYF.

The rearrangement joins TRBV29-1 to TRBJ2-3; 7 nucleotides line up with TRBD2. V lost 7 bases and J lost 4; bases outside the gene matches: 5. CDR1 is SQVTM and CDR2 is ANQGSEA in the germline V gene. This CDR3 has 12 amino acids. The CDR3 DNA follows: TGCAGCGGACGACTAGCCCCAGATACGCAGTATTTT. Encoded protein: CSGRLAPDTQYF.

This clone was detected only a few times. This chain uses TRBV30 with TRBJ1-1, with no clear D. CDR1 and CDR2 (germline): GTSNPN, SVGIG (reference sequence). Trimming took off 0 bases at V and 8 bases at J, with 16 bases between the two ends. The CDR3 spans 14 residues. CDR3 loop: CAWSVHFSGGEAFF. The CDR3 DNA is TGTGCCTGGAGTGTCCATTTCAGCGGTGGGGAAGCTTTCTTT. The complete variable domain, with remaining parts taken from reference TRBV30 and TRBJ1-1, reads SQTIHQWPATLVQPVGSPLSLECTVEGTSNPNLYWYRQAAGRGLQLLFYSVGIGQISSEVPQNLSASRPQDRQFILSSKKLLLSDSGFYLCAWSVHFSGGEAFFGQGTRLTVV.

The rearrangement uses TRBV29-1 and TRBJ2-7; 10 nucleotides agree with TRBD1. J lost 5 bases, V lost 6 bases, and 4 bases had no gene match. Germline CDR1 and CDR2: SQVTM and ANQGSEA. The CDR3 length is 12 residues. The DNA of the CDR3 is TGCAGCGTGACAGGGGGCGGGGACGAGCAGTACTTC. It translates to CSVTGGGDEQYF.

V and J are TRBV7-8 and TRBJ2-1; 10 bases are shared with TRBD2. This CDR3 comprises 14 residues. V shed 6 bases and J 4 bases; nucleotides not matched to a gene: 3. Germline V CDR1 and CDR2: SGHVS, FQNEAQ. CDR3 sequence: CASRASGGYNEQFF. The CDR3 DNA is TGTGCCAGCAGAGCTAGCGGGGGTTACAATGAGCAGTTCTTC.